This T cell receptor (beta chain) was found in a study of T cells after yellow fever vaccination. Notes on the study in general: A weaker secondary response peaked on day 5, the primary on day 15. Abundant clonotypes from the bulk population could get into FACS-sorted repertoires as contaminants. Boosting was followed by the reappearance of most primary-vaccination clones (roughly 96% CD4, roughly 90% CD8).

Researchers made TCR cDNA using 5'RACE template switching, and this step added a universal primer site and UMIs. TCRdb re-derived calls from the 5' RACE reads in MiXCR, one entry per CDR3 protein. The sample lists approximately 610,000 distinct CDR3 sequences, approximately 16% seen once, with about 18% in the top ten. In the case of this clonotype: Its matching antigen is unknown.

This CDR3 contains 17 residues. Germline V lookup: CDR1 SGHRS, CDR2 YFSETQ. Trimming cost V 1 base and J 0 bases; bases outside gene matches: 6. The source was PBMCs, collected roughly 5 days after the first yellow fever vaccination. The rearrangement uses TRBV5-1 and TRBJ2-1; 8 bases line up with TRBD2. The TCR was taken from a young man who received the YFV17D yellow fever vaccine. CDR3 sequence: CASSLSPGLVSYNEQFF. Here the CDR3 DNA reads TGCGCCAGCAGCTTGTCGCCGGGACTAGTCTCCTACAATGAGCAGTTCTTC.